This entry lists 10 T cell receptor beta chains sequenced from one sample in a study of T cells in Graves' hyperthyroidism and ophthalmopathy. The source material, RNA transcripts, was used to amplify TCR beta CDR3 regions. HTBI primers drove first-round RT-PCR of the TCR CDR3. One entry per CDR3 protein, called by TCRdb with MiXCR from the multiplex PCR reads. Altogether roughly 710,000 distinct CDR3 sequences are present, approximately 40% being singletons, with the ten largest covering around 30%. Sequencing used blood. Every receptor here comes from a middle-aged woman with Graves' hyperthyroidism.

Many counts were recorded for this clonotype. The chain is built from TRBV7-9 and TRBJ1-2, with 8 positions matching TRBD1. Trimming removed 6 bases from V and 1 base from J; junction bases left unmatched: 10. This CDR3 spans 16 amino acids. CDR1 and CDR2 from the germline V gene are SEHNR and FQNEAQ (reference sequence). CDR3 coding DNA: TGTGCCAGCAGACCGGGACAGGATACTCTTAACTATGGCTACACCTTC. Translation gives CASRPGQDTLNYGYTF.

This clonotype appeared a single time. This may be a read error, as it is one base from a much larger clone. This is likely a read error, given that the CDR3 carries no conserved phenylalanine or tryptophan at its end. V is TRBV13 and J is TRBJ1-6; D unclear. Trimming stripped 8 bases from V and 8 bases from J, with 13 bases between. The CDR3 is 13 amino acids. Per the germline V gene, CDR1 is PRHDT and CDR2 is FYEKMQ (reference sequence). CDR3 protein: CASPFQSDSPLHL. CDR3 coding DNA: TGTGCCAGCCCGTTTCAGTCCGATTCACCCCTCCACCTT.

The rearrangement links TRBV7-2 to TRBJ1-1, with 10 bases matching TRBD1. This CDR3 contains 16 residues. Germline CDR1 and CDR2: SGHTA and FQGNSA. The V gene end was trimmed by 5 bases and the J gene end by 4 bases; junction bases not matched to a gene: 10. CDR3 sequence reads: CASSQRDRGKSTEAFF. The DNA of the CDR3 is TGTGCCAGCAGCCAGAGGGACAGGGGAAAGAGCACTGAAGCTTTCTTT.

This chain joins TRBV6-6 and TRBJ2-7; D could derive from TRBD1 or TRBD2 (5 bases each). Germline V gives CDR1 MNHNY, CDR2 SVGAGI (reference sequence). Trimming took 4 bases from V and 4 from J, leaving 17 bases between them. The CDR3 runs 15 residues. The CDR3 DNA sequence: TGTGCCAGCAGTTTCGACCGGGACGGCTCTTACGAGCAGTACTTC. Its translation: CASSFDRDGSYEQYF.

This clonotype turned up a few times. V and J are TRBV6-1 and TRBJ1-6; possible D gene TRBD1, 6 bases. The V end lost 2 bases, the J end lost 12 bases, and 11 bases lay between the germline ends. The CDR3 covers 13 residues. Germline assignment: CDR1 MNHNS and CDR2 SASEGT. DNA for the CDR3: TGTGCCAGCAGTGAACAGGGGCGTGGACCCCTCCACTTT. Translation gives CASSEQGRGPLHF.

The chain employs TRBV2 and TRBJ1-4; 9 bases match TRBD1. V lost 5 bases and J lost 6; bases outside the gene matches: 4. CDR1 and CDR2 (germline): SNHLY, FYNNEI. CDR3 length equals 14 residues. The CDR3 region is CASSTGGEDEKLFF. The CDR3 DNA reads as TGTGCCAGCAGTACAGGGGGCGAAGATGAAAAACTGTTTTTT.

The chain recombines TRBV10-3 with TRBJ2-7, with D possibly matching TRBD2 (6 bases). V gave up 6 bases and J gave up 5 bases, with 11 bases separating them. CDR1 is ENHRY and CDR2 is SYGVKD in the germline V gene. The CDR3 runs 12 residues. CDR3 amino acids: CAIRPEGHEQYF. In DNA, the CDR3 is TGTGCCATCAGGCCGGAGGGGCACGAGCAGTACTTC.

CDR3: CASSPSQGAQFF. The CDR3 DNA reads TGTGCCAGCAGCCCGTCACAGGGGGCACAGTTCTTC. This chain links TRBV7-8 with TRBJ2-1; 9 nucleotides agree with TRBD1. The CDR3 has 12 amino acids. Losses at the gene ends were 5 bases for V and 13 bases for J; bases not matched to a gene: 6. CDR1 is SGHVS and CDR2 is FQNEAQ in the germline V gene.

The V gene is TRBV7-2, the J gene TRBJ1-1; D is uncertain. This CDR3 is 15 amino acids long. In germline, CDR1 is SGHTA, CDR2 FQGNSA. V lost 8 bases to trimming and J lost 5 bases, with 21 bases between them. The CDR3 reads CASSPAGQSATEAFF. The CDR3 DNA follows: TGTGCCAGCTCACCAGCCGGGCAGTCCGCGACTGAAGCTTTCTTT.

Many counts were recorded for this clonotype. CDR3 DNA: TGTGCCAGCAGCCCTGGGACCTATGGCTACACCTTC. Protein product: CASSPGTYGYTF. The chain carries TRBV5-6 and TRBJ1-2; D possibly corresponds to TRBD1 (5 bases). Per germline, CDR1 SGHDT and CDR2 YYEEEE. The CDR3 consists of 12 residues. The germline V and J ends were trimmed by 4 bases and 4 bases, with 8 bases remaining between them. Based on the CDR3 plus reference TRBV5-6 and TRBJ1-2, the full variable domain is DAGVTQSPTHLIKTRGQQVTLRCSPKSGHDTVSWYQQALGQGPQFIFQYYEEEERQRGNFPDRFSGHQFPNYSSELNVNALLLGDSALYLCASSPGTYGYTFGSGTRLTVV.